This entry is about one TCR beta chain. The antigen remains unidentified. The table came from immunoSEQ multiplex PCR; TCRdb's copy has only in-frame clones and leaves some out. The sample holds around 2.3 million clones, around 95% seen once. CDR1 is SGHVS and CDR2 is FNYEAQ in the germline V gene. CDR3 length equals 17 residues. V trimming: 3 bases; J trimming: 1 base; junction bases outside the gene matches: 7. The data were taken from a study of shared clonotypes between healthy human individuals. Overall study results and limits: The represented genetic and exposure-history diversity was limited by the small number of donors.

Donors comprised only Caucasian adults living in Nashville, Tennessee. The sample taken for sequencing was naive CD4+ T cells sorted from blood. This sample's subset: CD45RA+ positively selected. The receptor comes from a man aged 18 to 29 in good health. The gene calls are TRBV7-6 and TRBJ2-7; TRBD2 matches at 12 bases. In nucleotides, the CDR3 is TGTGCCAGCAGCTTGAGGACTAGCGGGAACAGGTCCTACGAGCAGTACTTC. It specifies CASSLRTSGNRSYEQYF. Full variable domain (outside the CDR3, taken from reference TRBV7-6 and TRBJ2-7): GAGVSQSPRYKVTKRGQDVALRCDPISGHVSLYWYRQALGQGPEFLTYFNYEAQQDKSGLPNDRFSAERPEGSISTLTIQRTEQRDSAMYRCASSLRTSGNRSYEQYFGPGTRLTVT.